Listed here are 27 T cell receptor beta chains from one sample, sequenced in a study of T-cell reconstitution after alpha-beta-depleted transplantation in children. Construction of the TCRbeta library involved unique molecular identifiers. TCRdb independently ran MiXCR on the PCR reads; one entry per CDR3 protein. The sample records some 220,000 distinct CDR3 sequences, approximately 11% being singletons. The specimen comprised PBMCs, sampled before TCRalphabeta/CD19-depleted stem cell transplant. The receptors come from a child younger than two with acute myeloid leukemia, due to receive a stem cell transplant.

This clonotype showed up many times. The chain is built from TRBV14 and TRBJ2-1; 13 bases agree with TRBD2. CDR1 and CDR2 (germline): SGHDN, FVKESK. V trimming: 4 bases; J trimming: 8 bases; junction bases outside the gene matches: 2. The CDR3 runs to 14 residues. The CDR3, as DNA: TGTGCCAGCAGCCTCGGACTAGCGGGAGATGAGCAGTTCTTC. Translation: CASSLGLAGDEQFF.

This clonotype came up many times. This rearrangement joins TRBV5-8 to TRBJ1-5, with D possibly TRBD1 on 5 matching bases. V lost 4 bases and J lost 5, with 16 bases in between. The germline gives CDR1 SGHTS, CDR2 YDEGEE. The CDR3 has 15 amino acids. The CDR3 is CASSQGGGWDQPQHF. CDR3 coding DNA: TGTGCCAGCAGCCAGGGCGGGGGGTGGGATCAGCCCCAGCATTTT. Filled out from reference TRBV5-8 and TRBJ1-5, the complete variable domain reads EAGVTQSPTHLIKTRGQQATLRCSPISGHTSVYWYQQALGLGLQFLLWYDEGEERNRGNFPPRFSGRQFPNYSSELNVNALELEDSALYLCASSQGGGWDQPQHFGDGTRLSIL.

This clonotype was observed many times. The chain is built from TRBV7-2 and TRBJ2-2; a possible D gene is TRBD2 (5 bases). The CDR3 is 13 amino acids. CDR1 and CDR2 from the germline V gene are SGHTA and FQGNSA. V gave up 5 bases and J gave up 4 bases, with 8 bases separating them. The CDR3: CASSETSTGELFF. The DNA of the CDR3 is TGTGCCAGCAGCGAAACTAGCACCGGGGAGCTGTTTTTT.

This clonotype was found many times. A read error may produce the germline difference seen at one junction end. The chain is built from TRBV28 and TRBJ2-7, with 9 bases fitting TRBD1. The CDR3 has 14 amino acids. The germline gives CDR1 MDHEN, CDR2 SYDVKM. CDR3 in amino acids: CASSLSGTGTSRFF. CDR3 nucleotides: TGTGCCAGCAGTTTAAGTGGGACAGGGACGTCGCGGTTTTTC. Combining the CDR3 with reference TRBV28 and TRBJ2-7 gives the whole variable domain DVKVTQSSRYLVKRTGEKVFLECVQDMDHENMFWYRQDPGLGLRLIYFSYDVKMKEKGDIPEGYSVSREKKERFSLILESASTNQTSMYLCASSLSGTGTSRFFGPGTRLTVT.

This clonotype has a count of ten or more. The V and J genes are TRBV5-1 and TRBJ1-5; D perhaps matches TRBD1 (6 bases). Germline lookup yields CDR1 SGHRS and CDR2 YFSETQ. V was cut by 4 bases and J by 5 bases, with 13 bases left in between. The CDR3 extends over 14 amino acids. The CDR3 here is CASSMTGDDQPQHF. The CDR3 DNA is TGCGCCAGCAGCATGACAGGAGACGATCAGCCCCAGCATTTT. Complete variable domain (other parts from reference TRBV5-1 and TRBJ1-5): KAGVTQTPRYLIKTRGQQVTLSCSPISGHRSVSWYQQTPGQGLQFLFEYFSETQRNKGNFPGRFSGRQFSNSRSEMNVSTLELGDSALYLCASSMTGDDQPQHFGDGTRLSIL.

The CDR3 sequence: CASSPPGGMRGNQPQHF. CDR3 bases: TGTGCCAGCAGTCCCCCGGGGGGGATGAGAGGGAATCAGCCCCAGCATTTT. J is TRBJ1-5 and V is TRBV6-1; TRBD1 is a possible D gene (5 bases). The CDR3 totals 17 residues. Germline V CDR1 and CDR2: MNHNS, SASEGT. Trimming left V 5 bases short and J 4 bases short, with 21 bases between.

Many counts were recorded for this clonotype. The chain uses TRBV28 and TRBJ2-2; no definite D call. The CDR3 spans 12 residues. Looked up from germline, CDR1 is MDHEN and CDR2 is SYDVKM. V shed 6 bases and J shed 4 bases, with 6 bases lying between them. The CDR3 DNA follows: TGTGCCAGCAGGGGTGGCACCGGGGAGCTGTTTTTT. Protein product: CASRGGTGELFF.

This chain links TRBV19 with TRBJ2-1, with 7 bases identical to TRBD2. With V trimmed by 1 base and J by 4 bases, 4 bases remained unmatched. The CDR3 length is 15 residues. CDR1 is LNHDA and CDR2 is SQIVND in the germline V gene (reference sequence). CDR3 sequence: CASSIGLAVYNEQFF. CDR3 DNA sequence: TGTGCCAGTAGTATAGGGCTAGCGGTTTACAATGAGCAGTTCTTC.

This clonotype has a count of ten or more. The chain employs TRBV7-6 and TRBJ2-3, with 8 bases lining up with TRBD2. Germline V lookup: CDR1 SGHVS, CDR2 FNYEAQ. The CDR3 extends over 12 amino acids. Trimming at V came to 5 bases and at J to 8 bases, leaving 3 bases not matched to a gene. CDR3: CASSLSGSTQYF. The CDR3 DNA reads as TGTGCCAGCAGCCTCAGCGGGAGTACGCAGTATTTT.

Ten or more counts support this clonotype. This chain uses TRBV7-2 with TRBJ1-5, with D possibly being TRBD1 (6 bases). This CDR3 has 15 residues. CDR1 and CDR2 (germline): SGHTA, FQGNSA. V was pared by 8 bases and J by 6 bases, with 20 bases between. This CDR3 is CASAVRGNVGQPQHF. The CDR3 DNA sequence: TGTGCCAGCGCCGTCAGGGGAAACGTAGGTCAGCCCCAGCATTTT.

Points on this clonotype: A much larger clone sits a single nucleotide away, making a read error possible. V and J are TRBV5-1 and TRBJ2-5; 9 nucleotides line up with TRBD1. The CDR3 is 17 residues long. The V gene's germline CDR1 is SGHRS and CDR2 YFSETQ. CDR3 DNA: TGCGCCAGCAGCCGCCGCGCGACAGGGGGGCGGCAAGAGACCCAGCACTTC. This translates into CASSRRATGGRQETQHF.

This clonotype appeared many times. The chain couples TRBV25-1 to TRBJ2-1, with 11 positions matching TRBD2. V was clipped by 0 bases and J by 10 bases; unmatched bases: 11. The CDR3 covers 17 residues. Germline-derived CDR1 and CDR2 are MGHDK and SYGVNS. The CDR3 here is CASSEYDSGTSGKEQFF. The CDR3 nucleotides read TGTGCCAGCAGTGAATACGATTCCGGGACTAGCGGAAAAGAGCAGTTCTTC. Full variable domain (outside the CDR3, taken from reference TRBV25-1 and TRBJ2-1): EADIYQTPRYLVIGTGKKITLECSQTMGHDKMYWYQQDPGMELHLIHYSYGVNSTEKGDLSSESTVSRIRTEHFPLTLESARPSHTSQYLCASSEYDSGTSGKEQFFGPGTRLTVL.

The chain recombines TRBV29-1 with TRBJ1-1; D gene uncertain. Germline V gene data show CDR1 as SQVTM and CDR2 as ANQGSEA. This CDR3 spans 10 amino acids. Between the trimmed V and J ends, which lost 8 bases and 2 bases, there was a span of 6 bases. The CDR3 DNA reads TGCAGCTCCGCCAACACTGAAGCTTTCTTT. Amino acid sequence: CSSANTEAFF.

This clonotype was counted ten times or more. V is TRBV4-3 and J is TRBJ2-2; possibly TRBD2 for D (6 bases). The CDR3 length is 17 residues. Per the germline V gene, CDR1 is LGHNA and CDR2 is YSLEER. The germline V and J ends were trimmed by 4 bases and 4 bases, with 19 bases remaining between them. As DNA, the CDR3 is TGCGCCAGCAGCCGCCAACTCGGCGGGGCTTCCACCGGGGAGCTGTTTTTT. Protein sequence: CASSRQLGGASTGELFF.

This clonotype was seen ten or more times. The chain has TRBV28 and TRBJ1-1, with a possible D match to TRBD1 (6 bases). Per the germline V gene, CDR1 is MDHEN and CDR2 is SYDVKM. The V end was cut by 4 bases, the J end by 11 bases, with 20 bases between. The CDR3 spans 14 residues. The CDR3 DNA reads as TGTGCCAGCAGTTCATCTCGAGAGACAGGACGGGCTTTCTTT. Translating it yields CASSSSRETGRAFF.

This clonotype was seen repeatedly, ten times or more. The chain combines TRBV12-3 or TRBV12-4 with TRBJ2-1; D possibly corresponds to TRBD2 (7 bases). CDR3 size: 16 residues. The V end was cut by 6 bases, the J end by 6 bases, with 21 bases between. In nucleotides, the CDR3 is TGTGCCAGCAGCCCAAGGGGGGGACTAATCCCCAATGAGCAGTTCTTC. Protein: CASSPRGGLIPNEQFF.

J is TRBJ1-2 and V is TRBV10-3; TRBD1 matches at 8 bases. Germline V CDR1 and CDR2: ENHRY, SYGVKD. V lost 7 bases to trimming and J lost 0 bases; unmatched junction nucleotides: 10. There are 16 residues in the CDR3. The CDR3 spells CAIKANRGNSNYGYTF. The DNA of the CDR3 is TGTGCCATCAAAGCTAACAGGGGGAATTCTAACTATGGCTACACCTTC.

This clonotype was counted many times. This chain joins TRBV6-5 and TRBJ2-3, with 7 bases fitting TRBD1. The CDR3 contains 15 residues. The V gene end was trimmed by 0 bases and the J gene end by 3 bases; junction bases not matched to a gene: 3. Germline CDR1 MNHEY, CDR2 SVGAGI. The CDR3, as DNA: TGTGCCAGCAGTTACTCCCCCAGGGGGACAGATACGCAGTATTTT. This translates into CASSYSPRGTDTQYF.

This clonotype occurred many times. The V call is TRBV4-2, the J call TRBJ2-7; TRBD2 matches 9 bases. The length of the CDR3 is 14 residues. Trimming removed 1 base from V and 3 bases from J; junction bases left unmatched: 1. Germline CDR1 is LGHNA and CDR2 is YNFKEQ. CDR3 nucleotide sequence: TGTGCCAGCAGCCAAGGACTAGCGGTCTACGAGCAGTACTTC. Translating it yields CASSQGLAVYEQYF.

This clonotype was seen many times. The chain joins TRBV20-1 to TRBJ2-1; 9 bases agree with TRBD2. From germline, CDR1 is DFQATT and CDR2 SNEGSKA (reference sequence). The CDR3 is made up of 14 amino acids. J lost 9 bases, V lost 3 bases, and 9 bases had no gene match. CDR3 in DNA: TGCAGTGCTAGTTTAGCGGGAGCCCCCCCTGAGCAGTTCTTC. It specifies CSASLAGAPPEQFF.

This clonotype was counted many times. The chain couples TRBV12-3 or TRBV12-4 to TRBJ2-7, with D maybe TRBD2 (6 bases). Trimming pared 11 bases from V and 6 bases from J, leaving 23 bases between. The CDR3 extends over 14 amino acids. The CDR3 sequence is CASCGAVGVREQYF. CDR3 bases: TGTGCCTCATGCGGGGCGGTTGGGGTGCGCGAGCAGTACTTC.

This clonotype was counted many times. V and J are TRBV6-6 and TRBJ1-2; D uncertain. The ends were cut back, 6 bases at V and 8 bases at J, with 13 bases in the middle. CDR3 length: 12 amino acids. In germline, CDR1 is MNHNY, CDR2 SVGAGI (reference sequence). DNA of the CDR3: TGTGCCAGCAGCCCTAGTCTCGGGGGCTACACCTTC. Translating it yields CASSPSLGGYTF.

In this sample, this clonotype turned up many times. The chain has TRBV4-1 and TRBJ1-1, with unresolved D. Germline V gene sequence: CDR1 MGHRA, CDR2 YSYEKL. V was shortened by 3 bases and J by 2 bases, with 10 bases between the two germline ends. The CDR3 runs 14 residues. The CDR3 protein is CASSQLLYNTEAFF. CDR3 coding DNA: TGCGCCAGCAGCCAGTTGTTATATAACACTGAAGCTTTCTTT.

Ten or more counts support this clonotype. The chain employs TRBV7-2 and TRBJ2-3; the match to TRBD1 covers 7 bases. The CDR3 loop spans 14 amino acids. Trimming cost V 6 bases and J 12 bases; bases outside gene matches: 15. The germline V gene encodes CDR1 SGHTA and CDR2 FQGNSA. The CDR3 DNA reads TGTGCCAGCAGGAGGACAGGTCCCGCCGGGACACAGTATTTT. It translates to CASRRTGPAGTQYF. The full variable domain, its missing parts supplied by reference TRBV7-2 and TRBJ2-3, is GAGVSQSPSNKVTEKGKDVELRCDPISGHTALYWYRQSLGQGLEFLIYFQGNSAPDKSGLPSDRFSAERTGGSVSTLTIQRTQQEDSAVYLCASRRTGPAGTQYFGPGTRLTVL.

This clonotype was picked up many times. V and J are TRBV28 and TRBJ2-7; D is perhaps TRBD1 (6 bases). V gave up 3 bases and J gave up 0 bases, with 12 bases separating them. The CDR3 totals 15 residues. Germline CDR1 MDHEN, CDR2 SYDVKM. The CDR3 DNA reads as TGTGCCAGCAGTTTCGGGGACATTCGCTCCTACGAGCAGTACTTC. This sequence encodes CASSFGDIRSYEQYF.

This clonotype came up many times. The genes are TRBV20-1 and TRBJ2-5; D is ambiguous. The CDR3 is 13 amino acids. Germline CDR1 DFQATT, CDR2 SNEGSKA (reference sequence). V lost 8 bases and J lost 5, with 18 bases in between. In nucleotides, the CDR3 is TGCAGTTCCTCAAATGGCCCCACGGAGACCCAGTACTTC. It specifies CSSSNGPTETQYF.

This clonotype has at least ten counts. The chain has TRBV5-1 and TRBJ1-1, with TRBD1 matching 7 bases. The CDR3 totals 14 residues. CDR1 is SGHRS and CDR2 is YFSETQ in the germline V gene. Trimming took 6 bases from V and 0 from J; bases not matched to a gene: 5. The CDR3 protein is CASTLDRLNTEAFF. The CDR3 bases are TGCGCCAGCACCCTGGACAGGTTGAACACTGAAGCTTTCTTT.